The rows below give T cell receptor beta chains drawn from one sample of a study of blood T cells in healthy people across ages. Using its own MiXCR run on the 5' RACE reads, TCRdb lists one record per CDR3 protein. This sample yields more than 800,000 distinct CDR3 sequences, of which roughly 26% are seen a single time; 17% belongs to the top ten. The specimen sequenced was blood. These receptors all stem from a woman older than 75 in good health. Each CDR3 is given with its conserved first and last residue. A D gene is named only where the DNA matches it firmly. Clone size appears in some rows only: once, few, many, or a class for an expanded clone.

v_call	j_call	d_call	clone_size	cdr3_aa	cdr3_nt
TRBV7-3	TRBJ1-2	-	once	CASSLRGGTEYGYTF	TGTGCCAGCAGCTTAAGGGGCGGAACGGAATATGGCTACACCTTC
TRBV19	TRBJ2-1	-	few	CASSIGPRSISYNEQFF	TGTGCCAGTAGTATAGGCCCAAGGTCTATTTCCTACAATGAGCAGTTCTTC
TRBV7-8	TRBJ1-4	TRBD1	few	CASRSGTVNEKLFF	TGTGCCAGCAGGTCAGGGACAGTTAATGAAAAACTGTTTTTT
TRBV7-2	TRBJ1-2	-	many	CASSLGVRGNYGYTF	TGTGCCAGCAGCTTAGGGGTTCGGGGAAACTATGGCTACACCTTC
TRBV7-9	TRBJ2-3	TRBD1	many	CASRTGLTDTQYF	TGTGCCAGTCGGACAGGTTTAACAGATACGCAGTATTTT
TRBV20-1	TRBJ2-1	-	-	CSALPIGVIDEQFF	TGCAGTGCTCTCCCGATCGGGGTGATCGATGAGCAGTTCTTC
TRBV7-2	TRBJ2-7	TRBD2	many	CASSLTTLLAGGGQYF	TGTGCCAGCAGCTTAACGACCCTTCTAGCGGGGGGCGGACAGTACTTC
TRBV24-1	TRBJ2-3	-	few	CATSDEGAGTQYF	TGTGCCACCAGTGATGAAGGAGCGGGTACGCAGTATTTT
TRBV5-1	TRBJ2-3	TRBD2	many	CASSLDSGGARDTQYF	TGCGCCAGCAGCTTGGATAGCGGGGGGGCCAGAGATACGCAGTATTTT
TRBV7-2	TRBJ2-2	-	-	CASRATYTGELFF	TGTGCCAGCAGAGCGACTTACACCGGGGAGCTGTTTTTT
TRBV20-1	TRBJ2-1	TRBD2	many	CSARPSGTYNEQFF	TGCAGTGCTAGACCTAGCGGAACTTACAATGAGCAGTTCTTC
TRBV7-2	TRBJ2-7	-	many	CASSLEGGGAYEQYF	TGTGCCAGCAGCTTAGAGGGGGGGGGTGCCTACGAGCAGTACTTC
TRBV24-1	TRBJ2-1	-	many	CATSDFQGNHNEQFF	TGTGCCACCAGTGATTTTCAGGGAAATCACAATGAGCAGTTCTTC
TRBV2	TRBJ1-6	-	-	CASIPGLRDSPLHF	TGTGCCAGCATCCCAGGGCTCCGGGATTCACCCCTCCACTTT
TRBV7-2	TRBJ2-3	-	many	CASSLNALKGDTQYF	TGTGCCAGCAGCTTAAATGCCCTTAAGGGAGATACGCAGTATTTT
TRBV3-1	TRBJ1-3	-	once	CASSLVGHTIYF	TGTGCCAGCAGCCTGGTGGGACACACCATATATTTT
TRBV9	TRBJ2-7	TRBD1	many	CASSPDGGTGPYEQYF	TGTGCCAGCTCCCCCGACGGCGGGACAGGGCCCTACGAGCAGTACTTC
TRBV4-3	TRBJ2-4	TRBD1	many	CASSTYRGNIQYF	TGCGCCAGCAGCACCTACAGGGGAAACATTCAGTACTTC
TRBV2	TRBJ2-5	TRBD2	-	CASRAGTSGAETQYF	TGTGCCAGCAGAGCCGGGACTAGCGGGGCCGAGACCCAGTACTTC
TRBV20-1	TRBJ2-4	TRBD1	many	CSARDSTGGGNIQYF	TGCAGTGCTAGAGACTCGACAGGGGGGGGAAACATTCAGTACTTC
TRBV18	TRBJ2-5	TRBD1	-	CASSPQGTGLRETQYF	TGTGCCAGCTCACCTCAAGGGACAGGGTTAAGAGAGACCCAGTACTTC
TRBV29-1	TRBJ1-1	-	-	CSVGGTEAFF	TGCAGCGTTGGGGGAACTGAAGCTTTCTTT